This T cell receptor (beta chain) is drawn from a study of blood T cell repertoires in COVID-19. Source study methods: Amplifying reference gene primers gave estimates of nucleated cell counts. Libraries were prepared by immunoSEQ multiplex PCR; TCRdb keeps only in-frame clonotypes and omits some of them. For V, J and clone size, that table is used; D and trimming come from the DNA. The repertoire has roughly 150,000 clones, about 86% of them found once; the top ten carry about 7.2%. Cohort 3 recovery required two negative PCRs, clearance, or symptom resolution. The clonotype comes from a man in his fifties who had recovered from COVID-19. The sequencing sample was made of PBMCs or T cells enriched from blood (not recorded which).

This CDR3 reads CASSLALYTGELFF. The CDR3 DNA reads as TGCGCCAGCAGCTTGGCGTTGTACACCGGGGAGCTGTTTTTT. J is TRBJ2-2 and V is TRBV5-1; D unresolved. V dropped 0 bases and J dropped 3 bases, with 6 bases sitting between them. Germline V gene sequence: CDR1 SGHRS, CDR2 YFSETQ. The CDR3 sequence is 14 residues long.